What follows is one T cell receptor beta chain and its context. Its antigen is unknown. This specimen belongs to a study of T cell clones after liver transplantation. Overall study: Pre-transplant mixed lymphocyte reactions yielded third-party-reactive TCRbeta sequences as comparators for graft-donor-reactive sequences. Three of eight recipients were HCV-positive; others had non-autoimmune, non-viral indications. General observations from the study: Conclusions were preliminary, with small, heterogeneous patient groups. Low donor cell numbers restricted donor-reactive repertoire measurement in a couple of subjects.

This table comes from immunoSEQ multiplex PCR, and its TCRdb copy is limited to in-frame clones, with some not included. The sample lists 20,000 to 30,000 clones; 55% to 70% were seen once. Germline CDR1 and CDR2: ENHRY and SYGVKD. The CDR3 has 13 amino acids. Trimming cost V 8 bases and J 0 bases; bases outside gene matches: 1. This TCR derives from a human donor who received a liver transplant. This chain uses TRBV10-3 with TRBJ2-3; 8 nucleotides line up with TRBD2. The specimen was CD4+ T cells from blood, collected before liver transplant. The CDR3 DNA sequence: TGTGCCATCTCGGGGGGGAGCACAGATACGCAGTATTTT. Its translation: CAISGGSTDTQYF.